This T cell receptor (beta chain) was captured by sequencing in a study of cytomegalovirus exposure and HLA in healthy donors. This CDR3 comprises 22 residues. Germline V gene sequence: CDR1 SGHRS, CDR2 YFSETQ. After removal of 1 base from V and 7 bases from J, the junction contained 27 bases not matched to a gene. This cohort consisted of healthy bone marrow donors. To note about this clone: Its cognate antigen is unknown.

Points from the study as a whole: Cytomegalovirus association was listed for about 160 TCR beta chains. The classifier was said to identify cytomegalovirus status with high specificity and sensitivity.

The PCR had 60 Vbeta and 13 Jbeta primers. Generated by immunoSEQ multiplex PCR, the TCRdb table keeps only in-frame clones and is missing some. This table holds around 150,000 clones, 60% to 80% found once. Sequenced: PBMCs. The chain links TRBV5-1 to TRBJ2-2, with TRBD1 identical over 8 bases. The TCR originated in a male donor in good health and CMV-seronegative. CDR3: CASSLSLVVVKGDRSLFGELFF. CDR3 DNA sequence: TGCGCCAGCAGCTTGTCCCTGGTGGTTGTCAAAGGGGACAGGAGCTTATTCGGGGAGCTGTTTTTT.